What follows are 27 T cell receptor beta chains derived from one specimen sequenced in a study of identical twins. From the 5' RACE reads, TCRdb called clonotypes with MiXCR, one entry per CDR3 protein. The repertoire holds about 520,000 distinct CDR3 sequences, with under 25% as singletons. This same sample was also taken into another study, of T cells expressing NK-cell markers.

Sequenced material: CD4+ T cells sorted from blood. The receptors shown here come from a woman aged 18-35 years in good health.

The table lists this clonotype with many counts. The DNA for the CDR3 is TGTGCCATCGGACAGATCTACGAGCAGTACTTC. Translated: CAIGQIYEQYF. The V gene is TRBV10-3, the J gene TRBJ2-7; D is possibly TRBD1 (6 bases). The CDR3 loop spans 11 amino acids. The germline CDR1 and CDR2 sequences are ENHRY and SYGVKD. Trimming removed 8 bases at V and 3 bases at J, with 8 bases between.

This clonotype was seen at least ten times. V gene TRBV20-1 combines with J gene TRBJ2-1; 13 positions agree with TRBD2. V was pared by 5 bases and J by 10 bases, with 14 bases of the junction left unmatched. This CDR3 is 16 amino acids long. Looked up from germline, CDR1 is DFQATT and CDR2 is SNEGSKA (reference sequence). CDR3 amino acids: CSAHTSGLAGSVEQFF. As DNA, the CDR3 is TGCAGTGCTCATACCTCGGGACTAGCGGGAAGCGTGGAGCAGTTCTTC.

This clonotype showed up just a few times. This chain joins TRBV20-1 and TRBJ2-5; 10 bases line up with TRBD2. Germline assignment: CDR1 DFQATT and CDR2 SNEGSKA (reference sequence). The length of the CDR3 is 15 residues. After removal of 3 bases from V and 5 bases from J, the junction contained 9 bases not matched to a gene. As DNA, the CDR3 is TGCAGTGCTAGGAGGATCGGACTAGCGGCGGAGACCCAGTACTTC. Protein product: CSARRIGLAAETQYF.

The CDR3 DNA reads as TGTGCCAGCAGCGTCGGGACTAGCCGGAATGAGCAGTTCTTC. Its translation: CASSVGTSRNEQFF. The gene calls are TRBV9 and TRBJ2-1, with 9 bases fitting TRBD2. The CDR3 is made up of 14 amino acids. Germline V gene lookup returns CDR1 SGDLS and CDR2 YYNGEE. V was pared by 2 bases and J by 7 bases, with 4 bases of the junction left unmatched.

This clonotype showed up just a few times. The rearrangement uses TRBV2 and TRBJ1-2, with D uncertain. V shed 2 bases and J shed 6 bases, with 13 bases lying between them. CDR1 and CDR2 (germline): SNHLY, FYNNEI. This CDR3 region has 14 residues. CDR3 residues: CASSENSPYHGYTF. CDR3 bases: TGTGCCAGCAGTGAAAACAGTCCCTATCATGGCTACACCTTC. Together with reference TRBV2 and TRBJ1-2, the CDR3 gives the full variable domain: EPEVTQTPSHQVTQMGQEVILRCVPISNHLYFYWYRQILGQKVEFLVSFYNNEISEKSEIFDDQFSVERPDGSNFTLKIRSTKLEDSAMYFCASSENSPYHGYTFGSGTRLTVV.

V is TRBV20-1 and J is TRBJ2-7; TRBD2 matches 10 bases. V was pared by 5 bases and J by 2 bases, with 6 bases of the junction left unmatched. The CDR3 runs 14 residues. Germline V CDR1 and CDR2: DFQATT, SNEGSKA (reference sequence). CDR3 region: CSAPTSGVPYEQYF. The DNA of the CDR3 is TGCAGTGCTCCCACTAGCGGGGTACCCTACGAGCAGTACTTC.

This clonotype was found a few times. This chain links TRBV7-2 with TRBJ2-1; 9 nucleotides align to TRBD2. CDR3 length: 15 amino acids. Germline V gene data show CDR1 as SGHTA and CDR2 as FQGNSA. Trimming removed 2 bases from V and 7 bases from J; junction bases left unmatched: 6. CDR3 in amino acids: CASSLQAGGGNEQFF. The CDR3 DNA follows: TGTGCCAGCAGCTTACAAGCGGGAGGAGGGAATGAGCAGTTCTTC.

The chain carries TRBV20-1 and TRBJ1-2, with a tentative D call TRBD1 (5 bases). CDR1 and CDR2 from the germline V gene are DFQATT and SNEGSKA (reference sequence). Trimming left V 3 bases short and J 4 bases short, with 18 bases between. This CDR3 is built from 15 residues. Written as DNA, the CDR3 is TGCAGTGCTAGCCTCCCGGGGGGGGACGGCTATGGCTACACCTTC. Residues: CSASLPGGDGYGYTF.

This clonotype has a handful of counts. J is TRBJ2-3 and V is TRBV27; no clear D gene. Between the trimmed V and J ends, which lost 6 bases and 4 bases, there was a span of 8 bases. Germline V gene lookup returns CDR1 MNHEY and CDR2 SMNVEV (reference sequence). CDR3 length equals 12 residues. In DNA form, the CDR3 reads TGTGCCAGCAGGGCCGAGCCAGATACGCAGTATTTT. Amino acids: CASRAEPDTQYF.

Only a few counts were recorded for this clonotype. The chain joins TRBV6-5 to TRBJ2-6; no clear D. This CDR3 has 17 residues. The ends were cut back, 4 bases at V and 0 bases at J, with 13 bases in the middle. The germline V gene encodes CDR1 MNHEY and CDR2 SVGAGI. The CDR3 nucleotides read TGTGCCAGCAGTTTCGAGTACTCCAGCTCTGGGGCCAACGTCCTGACTTTC. As protein: CASSFEYSSSGANVLTF.

This clonotype was recorded many times. The chain carries TRBV20-1 and TRBJ2-7; 10 nucleotides agree with TRBD1. The CDR3 is made up of 13 amino acids. Per germline, CDR1 DFQATT and CDR2 SNEGSKA (reference sequence). V dropped 4 bases and J dropped 5; count of bases not matched to a gene: 5. CDR3 nucleotides: TGCAGTGCTACCGGGACAGGGGACCACGAGCAGTACTTC. Protein: CSATGTGDHEQYF.

About this clonotype: A much larger clone differs from this one at a single base, so this may be a read error. This CDR3 is missing its conserved last phenylalanine or tryptophan, likely due to a read error. The CDR3 coding sequence is TGTGCCAGCAGTTTGACCCCTCGAGAGCAGTTCTTA. It is translated as CASSLTPREQFL. The V and J genes are TRBV12-3 or TRBV12-4 and TRBJ2-1, with unresolved D. V shed 3 bases and J shed 10 bases, with 10 bases lying between them. The CDR3 sequence is 12 residues long.

DNA of the CDR3: TGCGCCAGCGGGGGGGTAGGCTTTCTCTCTGGAAACACCATATATTTT. Translating gives CASGGVGFLSGNTIYF. This rearrangement joins TRBV4-1 to TRBJ1-3, with D perhaps matching TRBD1 (5 bases). CDR1 and CDR2 from the germline V gene are MGHRA and YSYEKL. This CDR3 spans 16 amino acids. V was clipped by 8 bases and J by 0 bases, with 17 bases between them.

This sequence joins TRBV5-1 and TRBJ2-2, with a weak D call TRBD1 (6 bases). Looked up from germline, CDR1 is SGHRS and CDR2 is YFSETQ. Trimming shortened V by 0 bases and J by 5 bases, and 14 bases separated the two germline ends. The length of the CDR3 is 16 residues. The CDR3 reads CASSLDWGRRTGELFF. The CDR3 coding sequence is TGCGCCAGCAGCTTGGATTGGGGGCGTAGGACCGGGGAGCTGTTTTTT.

This clonotype was seen a handful of times. The chain links TRBV2 to TRBJ2-2; 8 bases map to TRBD1. Germline V gene sequence: CDR1 SNHLY, CDR2 FYNNEI. V lost 7 bases to trimming and J lost 7 bases; unmatched junction nucleotides: 8. The CDR3 has 14 amino acids. The CDR3 reads CASNFDRGRGELFF. CDR3 sequence (DNA): TGTGCCAGCAACTTCGACAGGGGTCGCGGGGAGCTGTTTTTT.

This clonotype was detected only a few times. V gene TRBV29-1 combines with J gene TRBJ1-1; D gene uncertain. Germline-derived CDR1 and CDR2 are SQVTM and ANQGSEA. Between the trimmed V and J ends, which lost 5 bases and 0 bases, there was a span of 10 bases. The CDR3 spans 13 residues. Here the CDR3 reads CSVKIDLNTEAFF. CDR3 in DNA: TGCAGCGTTAAAATAGACTTGAACACTGAAGCTTTCTTT.

This clonotype has just a few counts. CDR3 in amino acids: CASSLTGTGEDTQYF. The CDR3 nucleotides are TGCGCCAGCAGCTTAACCGGGACAGGGGAAGATACGCAGTATTTT. The V and J genes are TRBV5-1 and TRBJ2-3; 10 bases fit TRBD1. This CDR3 comprises 15 residues. The germline CDR1 and CDR2 sequences are SGHRS and YFSETQ. The V gene end was trimmed by 2 bases and the J gene end by 5 bases; junction bases not matched to a gene: 5.

V gene TRBV19 combines with J gene TRBJ2-5; possible D gene TRBD1, 7 bases. The germline gives CDR1 LNHDA, CDR2 SQIVND (reference sequence). This CDR3 comprises 14 residues. V was shortened by 6 bases and J by 8 bases, with 19 bases between the two germline ends. CDR3 sequence: CASSPSGGRRTQYF. The CDR3 DNA reads as TGTGCCAGTAGCCCCTCAGGGGGGCGCAGAACCCAGTACTTC.

V gene TRBV29-1 combines with J gene TRBJ1-1; D is unclear. The V gene's germline CDR1 is SQVTM and CDR2 ANQGSEA. CDR3 size: 12 residues. The CDR3 reads CSAGAVNTEAFF. CDR3 bases: TGCAGTGCCGGTGCAGTTAACACTGAAGCTTTCTTT.

Only a few counts were recorded for this clonotype. This chain joins TRBV20-1 and TRBJ2-1, with TRBD2 matching 7 bases. J lost 1 base, V lost 6 bases, and 12 bases had no gene match. Germline lookup yields CDR1 DFQATT and CDR2 SNEGSKA (reference sequence). This CDR3 spans 16 amino acids. The CDR3 sequence: CSAITQSGDSYNEQFF. The CDR3 DNA reads TGCAGTGCCATCACTCAGAGCGGGGATTCCTACAATGAGCAGTTCTTC.

The V gene is TRBV9, the J gene TRBJ2-3, with 9 bases identical to TRBD2. The junction had 3 bases not matched to a gene; V was cut back by 1 base and J by 0 bases. This CDR3 region has 16 residues. Germline V gene sequence: CDR1 SGDLS, CDR2 YYNGEE. This CDR3 is CASSVRLAGSTDTQYF. CDR3 DNA: TGTGCCAGCAGCGTAAGGCTAGCGGGGAGCACAGATACGCAGTATTTT.

The V call is TRBV6-1, the J call TRBJ2-7; TRBD1 agrees at 8 bases. There are 15 residues in the CDR3. The germline V gene encodes CDR1 MNHNS and CDR2 SASEGT. V dropped 6 bases and J dropped 0; count of bases not matched to a gene: 7. The CDR3 sequence is CASRIDRGDSYEQYF. CDR3 in DNA: TGTGCCAGCAGAATTGACAGGGGAGACTCCTACGAGCAGTACTTC.

This clonotype showed up just a few times. This rearrangement joins TRBV20-1 to TRBJ2-7; D is tentatively TRBD1 or TRBD2 (5 bases each). V was pared by 6 bases and J by 1 base, with 10 bases between. Germline-derived CDR1 and CDR2 are DFQATT and SNEGSKA (reference sequence). The CDR3 is 12 residues long. The CDR3 sequence: CSARDQSYEQYF. The CDR3 DNA is TGCAGTGCCCGGGACCAGTCCTACGAGCAGTACTTC.

The CDR3, as DNA: TGTGCCAGCAGCTTGGGGCCCCCGACTAGCGGCCTCCCCGAGGAGTACTTC. It yields the protein CASSLGPPTSGLPEEYF. The chain employs TRBV5-6 and TRBJ2-5, with 9 nucleotides matching TRBD2. The CDR3 extends over 17 amino acids. V was clipped by 0 bases and J by 12 bases; unmatched bases: 18. Germline V lookup: CDR1 SGHDT, CDR2 YYEEEE. The full variable domain, its missing parts supplied by reference TRBV5-6 and TRBJ2-5, is DAGVTQSPTHLIKTRGQQVTLRCSPKSGHDTVSWYQQALGQGPQFIFQYYEEEERQRGNFPDRFSGHQFPNYSSELNVNALLLGDSALYLCASSLGPPTSGLPEEYFGPGTRLLVL.

The chain is built from TRBV7-9 and TRBJ1-4; TRBD1 is a possible D gene (5 bases). The V end was cut by 0 bases, the J end by 3 bases, with 11 bases between. The germline gives CDR1 SEHNR, CDR2 FQNEAQ (reference sequence). There are 16 residues in the CDR3. In nucleotides, the CDR3 is TGTGCCAGCAGCTTAGCGGGGGAAGGTCCTAATGAAAAACTGTTTTTT. Amino acids: CASSLAGEGPNEKLFF.

The chain recombines TRBV2 with TRBJ1-4; 10 positions match TRBD1. With 5 bases clipped from V and 8 bases from J, the junction kept 5 bases outside the gene matches. The V gene's germline CDR1 is SNHLY and CDR2 FYNNEI. This CDR3 contains 14 residues. The CDR3 coding sequence is TGTGCCAGCAGTTGGACAGGGGGGGACGAAAAACTGTTTTTT. Encoded protein: CASSWTGGDEKLFF. Supplemented by reference TRBV2 and TRBJ1-4, the full variable domain reads EPEVTQTPSHQVTQMGQEVILRCVPISNHLYFYWYRQILGQKVEFLVSFYNNEISEKSEIFDDQFSVERPDGSNFTLKIRSTKLEDSAMYFCASSWTGGDEKLFFGSGTQLSVL.

On this clonotype itself: The germline gene is not matched at one end of the junction; a read error may be the cause. This chain connects TRBV7-9 to TRBJ2-5; D gene unclear. This CDR3 is 12 amino acids long. Germline V gene sequence: CDR1 SEHNR, CDR2 FQNEAQ (reference sequence). CDR3 coding DNA: TGTTCCAGCAGCTCACGAAAGGAGACCCAGTACTTC. Translated: CSSSSRKETQYF.